A single T cell receptor (beta chain) is shown here with its context. Its antigen remains unidentified. Across several immunoSEQ plates, the genomic DNA of each subset was split evenly. TCRdb's table, derived via immunoSEQ multiplex PCR, lists solely in-frame clones and lacks some. The top ten clones hold around 0.14% of a sample with roughly 2.5 million clones, more than 90% of them seen once. This specimen belongs to a study of shared clonotypes between healthy human individuals. The study's findings and limits: Memory subsets generally showed lower estimated richness than naive subsets.

From CD4+ cells came CD45RA+ naive and CD45RA-negative memory subsets. The CDR3 sequence is 15 residues long. Germline CDR1 and CDR2: LGHNA and YSLEER. V shed 3 bases and J shed 8 bases, with 14 bases lying between them. The source material was naive CD4+ T cells sorted from blood. Subset meaning: CD45RA+ positively selected. This sequence was found in a man aged 18 to 30 in good health. This chain connects TRBV4-3 to TRBJ1-6, with TRBD1 as a possible D gene (6 bases). The chain's CDR3 is CASSQVQGDYSPLHF. CDR3 nucleotide sequence: TGCGCCAGCAGCCAGGTACAGGGCGACTATTCACCCCTCCACTTT.